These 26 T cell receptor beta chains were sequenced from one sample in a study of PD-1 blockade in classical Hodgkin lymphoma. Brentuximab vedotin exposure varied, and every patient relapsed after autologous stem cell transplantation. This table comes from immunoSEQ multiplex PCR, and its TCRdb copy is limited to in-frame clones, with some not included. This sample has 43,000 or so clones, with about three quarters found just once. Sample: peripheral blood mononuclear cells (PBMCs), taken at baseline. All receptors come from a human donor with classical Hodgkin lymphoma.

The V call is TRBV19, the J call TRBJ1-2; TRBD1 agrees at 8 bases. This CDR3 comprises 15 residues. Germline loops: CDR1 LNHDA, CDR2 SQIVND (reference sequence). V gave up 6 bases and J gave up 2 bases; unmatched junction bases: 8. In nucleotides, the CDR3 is TGTGCCAGTAGAAGAGTACAGGGGGACAACTATGGCTACACCTTC. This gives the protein CASRRVQGDNYGYTF.

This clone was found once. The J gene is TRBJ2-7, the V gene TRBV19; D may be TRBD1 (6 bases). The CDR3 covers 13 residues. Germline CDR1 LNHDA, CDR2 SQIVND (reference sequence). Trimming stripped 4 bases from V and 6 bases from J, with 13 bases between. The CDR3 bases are TGTGCCAGTAGTACTGGGACAAGAGGCGAGCAGTACTTC. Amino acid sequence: CASSTGTRGEQYF.

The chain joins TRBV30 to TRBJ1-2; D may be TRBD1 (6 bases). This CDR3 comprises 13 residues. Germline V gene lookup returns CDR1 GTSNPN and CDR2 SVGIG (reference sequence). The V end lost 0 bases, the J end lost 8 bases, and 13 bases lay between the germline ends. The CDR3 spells CAWSVFGGGGYTF. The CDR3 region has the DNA TGTGCCTGGAGTGTGTTTGGGGGCGGGGGCTACACCTTC.

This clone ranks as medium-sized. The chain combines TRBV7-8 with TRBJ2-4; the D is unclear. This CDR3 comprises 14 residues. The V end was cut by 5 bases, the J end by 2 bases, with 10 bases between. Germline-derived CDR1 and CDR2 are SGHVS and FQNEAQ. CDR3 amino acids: CASSIGPTKNIQYF. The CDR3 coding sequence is TGTGCCAGCAGCATCGGGCCAACCAAAAACATTCAGTACTTC.

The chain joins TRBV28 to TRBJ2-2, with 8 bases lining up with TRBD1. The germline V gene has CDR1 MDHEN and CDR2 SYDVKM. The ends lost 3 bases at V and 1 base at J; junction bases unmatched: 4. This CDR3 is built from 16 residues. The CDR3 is CASSFQGAVNTGELFF. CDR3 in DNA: TGTGCCAGCAGTTTTCAGGGGGCGGTGAACACCGGGGAGCTGTTTTTT.

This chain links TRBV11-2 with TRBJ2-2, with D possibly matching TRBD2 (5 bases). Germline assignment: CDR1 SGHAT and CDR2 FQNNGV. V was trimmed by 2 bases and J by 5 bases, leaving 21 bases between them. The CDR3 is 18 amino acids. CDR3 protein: CASSLRRSSALGTGELFF. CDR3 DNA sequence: TGTGCCAGCAGCTTAAGGAGGAGTAGCGCTCTGGGGACCGGGGAGCTGTTTTTT.

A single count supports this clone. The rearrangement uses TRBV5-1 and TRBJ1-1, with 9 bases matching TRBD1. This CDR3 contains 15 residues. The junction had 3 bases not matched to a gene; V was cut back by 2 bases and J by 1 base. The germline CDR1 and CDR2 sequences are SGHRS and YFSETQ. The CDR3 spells CASSFTGGGNTEAFF. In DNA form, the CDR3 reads TGCGCCAGCAGCTTCACAGGGGGCGGGAACACTGAAGCTTTCTTT.

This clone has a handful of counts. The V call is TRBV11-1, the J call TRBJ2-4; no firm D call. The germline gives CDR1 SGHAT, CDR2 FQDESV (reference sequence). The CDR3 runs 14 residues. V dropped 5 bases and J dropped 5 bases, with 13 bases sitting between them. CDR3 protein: CASSDPPEQNIQYF. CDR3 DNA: TGTGCCAGCAGCGATCCCCCGGAGCAAAACATTCAGTACTTC.

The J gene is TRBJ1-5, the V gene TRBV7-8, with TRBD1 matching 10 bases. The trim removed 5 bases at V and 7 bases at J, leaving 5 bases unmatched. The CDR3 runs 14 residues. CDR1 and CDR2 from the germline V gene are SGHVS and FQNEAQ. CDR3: CASSPGTGAQPQHF. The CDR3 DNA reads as TGTGCCAGCAGCCCTGGGACAGGGGCGCAGCCCCAGCATTTT.

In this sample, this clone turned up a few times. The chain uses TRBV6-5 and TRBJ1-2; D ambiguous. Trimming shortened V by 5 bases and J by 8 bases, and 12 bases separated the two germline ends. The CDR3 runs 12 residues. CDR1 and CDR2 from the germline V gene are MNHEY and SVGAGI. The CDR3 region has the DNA TGTGCCAGCAGTGGGAGGGAGGGCGGCTACACCTTC. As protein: CASSGREGGYTF.

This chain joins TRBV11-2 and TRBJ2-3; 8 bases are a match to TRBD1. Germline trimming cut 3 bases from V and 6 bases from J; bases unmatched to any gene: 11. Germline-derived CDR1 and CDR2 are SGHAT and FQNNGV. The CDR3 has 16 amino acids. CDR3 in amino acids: CASSLLTGQEEDTQYF. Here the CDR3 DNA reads TGTGCCAGCAGCTTGCTAACGGGACAGGAGGAGGATACGCAGTATTTT. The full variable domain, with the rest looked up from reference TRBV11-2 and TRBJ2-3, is EAGVAQSPRYKIIEKRQSVAFWCNPISGHATLYWYQQILGQGPKLLIQFQNNGVVDDSQLPKDRFSAERLKGVDSTLKIQPAKLEDSAVYLCASSLLTGQEEDTQYFGPGTRLTVL.

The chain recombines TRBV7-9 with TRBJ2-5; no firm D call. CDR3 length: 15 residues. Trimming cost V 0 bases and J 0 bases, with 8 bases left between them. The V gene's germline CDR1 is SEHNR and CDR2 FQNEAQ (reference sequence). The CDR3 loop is CASSLAETDQETQYF. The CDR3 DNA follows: TGTGCCAGCAGCTTAGCCGAGACGGACCAAGAGACCCAGTACTTC.

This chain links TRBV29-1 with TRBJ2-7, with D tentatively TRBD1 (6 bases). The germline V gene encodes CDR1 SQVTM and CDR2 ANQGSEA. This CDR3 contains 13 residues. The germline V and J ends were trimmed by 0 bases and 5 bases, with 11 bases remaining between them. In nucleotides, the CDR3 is TGCAGCGTTGAAGACCCCTACAGGGACGAGCAGTACTTC. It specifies CSVEDPYRDEQYF.

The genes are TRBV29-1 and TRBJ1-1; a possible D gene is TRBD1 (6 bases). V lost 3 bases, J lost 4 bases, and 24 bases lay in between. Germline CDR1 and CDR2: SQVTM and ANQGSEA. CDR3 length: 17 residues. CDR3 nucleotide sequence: TGCAGCGTTGACTCTCTTTGGGGACAAGCCCCGACCACTGAAGCTTTCTTT. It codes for CSVDSLWGQAPTTEAFF.

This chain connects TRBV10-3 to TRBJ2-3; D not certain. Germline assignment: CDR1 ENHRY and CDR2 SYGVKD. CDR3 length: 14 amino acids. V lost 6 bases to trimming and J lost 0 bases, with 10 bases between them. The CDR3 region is CAIRFAPSTDTQYF. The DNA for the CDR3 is TGTGCCATCAGGTTTGCTCCAAGCACAGATACGCAGTATTTT.

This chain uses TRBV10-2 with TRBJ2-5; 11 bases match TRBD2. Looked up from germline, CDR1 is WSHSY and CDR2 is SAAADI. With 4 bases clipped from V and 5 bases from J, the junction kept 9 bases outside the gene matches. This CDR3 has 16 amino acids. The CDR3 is CASSGVAGGPEETQYF. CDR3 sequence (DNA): TGCGCCAGCAGTGGGGTAGCGGGAGGGCCGGAGGAGACCCAGTACTTC.

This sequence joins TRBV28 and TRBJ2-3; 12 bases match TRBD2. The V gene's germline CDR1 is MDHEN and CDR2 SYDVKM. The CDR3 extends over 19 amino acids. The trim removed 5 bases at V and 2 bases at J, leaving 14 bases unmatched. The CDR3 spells CASSLAGGAVPLPTDTQYF. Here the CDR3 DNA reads TGTGCCAGCAGTCTAGCGGGGGGGGCCGTTCCCTTACCCACAGATACGCAGTATTTT.

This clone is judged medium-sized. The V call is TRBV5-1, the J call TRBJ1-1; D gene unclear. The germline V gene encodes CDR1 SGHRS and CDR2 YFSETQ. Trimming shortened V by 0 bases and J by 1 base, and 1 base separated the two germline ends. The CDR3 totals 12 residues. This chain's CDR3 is CASSLANTEAFF. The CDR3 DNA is TGCGCCAGCAGCTTGGCGAACACTGAAGCTTTCTTT.

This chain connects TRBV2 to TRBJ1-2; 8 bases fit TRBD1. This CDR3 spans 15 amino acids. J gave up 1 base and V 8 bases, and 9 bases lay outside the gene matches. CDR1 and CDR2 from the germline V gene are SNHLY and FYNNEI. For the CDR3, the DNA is TGTGCCAGCGGAGCCGGGACAGGTTTTAACTATGGCTACACCTTC. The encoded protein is CASGAGTGFNYGYTF.

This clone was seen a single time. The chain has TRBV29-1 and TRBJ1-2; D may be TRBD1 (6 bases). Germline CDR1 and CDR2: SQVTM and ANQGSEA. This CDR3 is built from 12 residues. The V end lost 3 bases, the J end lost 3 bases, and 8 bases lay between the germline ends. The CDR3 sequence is CSVDPGDYGYTF. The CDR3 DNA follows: TGCAGCGTTGATCCAGGGGACTATGGCTACACCTTC.

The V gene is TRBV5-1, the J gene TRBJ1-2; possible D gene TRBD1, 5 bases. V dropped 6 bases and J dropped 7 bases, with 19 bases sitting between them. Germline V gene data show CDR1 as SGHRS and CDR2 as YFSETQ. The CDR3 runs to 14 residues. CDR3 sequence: CASTPFGGDGGYTF. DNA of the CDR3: TGCGCCAGCACCCCATTCGGAGGGGATGGTGGCTACACCTTC.

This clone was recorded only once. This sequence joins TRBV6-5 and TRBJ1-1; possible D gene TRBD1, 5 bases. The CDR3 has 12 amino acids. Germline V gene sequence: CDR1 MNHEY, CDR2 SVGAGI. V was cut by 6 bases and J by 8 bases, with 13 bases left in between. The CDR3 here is CASRGRSPEAFF. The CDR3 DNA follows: TGTGCCAGCAGGGGGCGGTCACCCGAAGCTTTCTTT.

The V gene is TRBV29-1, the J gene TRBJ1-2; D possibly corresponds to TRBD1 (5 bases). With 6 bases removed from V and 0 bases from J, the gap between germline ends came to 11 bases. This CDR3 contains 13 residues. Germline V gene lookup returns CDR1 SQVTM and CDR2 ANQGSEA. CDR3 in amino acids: CSVLGGANYGYTF. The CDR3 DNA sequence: TGCAGCGTGTTGGGAGGGGCTAACTATGGCTACACCTTC.

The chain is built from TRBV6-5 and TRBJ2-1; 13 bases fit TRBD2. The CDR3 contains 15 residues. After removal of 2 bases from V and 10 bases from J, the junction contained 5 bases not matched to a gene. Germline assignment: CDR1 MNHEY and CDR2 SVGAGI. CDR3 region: CASSYGLAGAREQFF. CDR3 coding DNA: TGTGCCAGCAGTTACGGACTAGCGGGGGCCCGGGAGCAGTTCTTC.

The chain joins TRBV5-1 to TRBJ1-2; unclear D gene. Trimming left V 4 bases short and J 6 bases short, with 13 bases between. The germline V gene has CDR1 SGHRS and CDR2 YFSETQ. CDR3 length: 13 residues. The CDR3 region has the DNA TGCGCCAGCAGCCCGGGCGTACTCCATGGCTACACCTTC. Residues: CASSPGVLHGYTF.

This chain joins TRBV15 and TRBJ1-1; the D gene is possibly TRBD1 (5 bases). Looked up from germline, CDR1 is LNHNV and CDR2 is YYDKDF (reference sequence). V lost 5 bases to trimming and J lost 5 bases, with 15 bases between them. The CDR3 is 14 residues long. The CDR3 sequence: CATSAMGRVTEAFF. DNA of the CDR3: TGTGCCACCAGCGCAATGGGGCGGGTGACTGAAGCTTTCTTT.